This T cell receptor (beta chain) was recovered during a study of blood T cells in healthy people across ages (dated by TCRdb to the mid-2010s). Regarding the complete study: In model experiments, roughly one uniquely barcoded TCR beta cDNA molecule per two T cells was captured by template switching. Using deep sequencing normalized with unique cDNA molecular identifiers, the study measured how TCR beta repertoire diversity changes with age. To avoid experimental bias, donors of different ages were randomly spread across the sequencing lanes. The donors were divided into four age groups: young (average approximately 17 years), middle-aged (about 41), aged (about 60) and long-lived (about 80). The study analyzed two additional independent replicas of 1 million unique cDNA reads from the same blood draw for two donors, one aged 18 to 30 and one aged 80 or older.

Libraries were made using 5' RACE. The instrument given in TCRdb is Illumina HiSeq 2500. A second PCR of 7 to 11 cycles was run with a J-beta primer mix and a sample-barcoded 5' primer. A template-switch 5' adaptor carrying 12 random nucleotides introduced a unique molecular identifier onto each TCR beta cDNA molecule. Each sample yielded at least 2.5 million CDR3-containing paired-end reads. All of the RNA was converted into first-strand cDNA using the Mint cDNA synthesis kit, with a TRBC-specific oligonucleotide serving as the primer. After uracil-DNA glycosylase treatment, a first 18-cycle PCR used universal primers M1SS and BC2_uni_R on all cDNA. The study's processing was this. Normalization of each sample was performed by random selection of 1 million high-quality reads, each carrying a distinct molecular identifier. Instead of being binned into consensus sequences, reads with shared molecular identifiers were discarded. CDR3 identification, clonotype clustering and error correction used MiTCR with a Q25 quality threshold and the strictest error-elimination algorithm. A nonparametric unseen species model using Euler transformation provided a lower-bound estimate of total TCR beta diversity. TCRdb reanalyzed the raw reads on its own, using fastp at Q25 for trimming and MiXCR for clone calling, and kept in-frame beta chains. Every entry covers one CDR3 protein and lists the most common genes and DNA from its rows. The V and J calls reflect TCRdb's pipeline rather than the authors' work. The sample table holds roughly 680,000 distinct CDR3 sequences, of which roughly half were seen once. Jointly, the top ten make up around an eighth of the sample.

The germline V gene yields SGHTA for CDR1 and FQGNSA for CDR2. The germline ends are 14 bases apart after V is trimmed by 5 bases and J by 0 bases. Inclusive of the bounding cysteine and phenylalanine, the CDR3 is 15 residues long. Only CDR3 DNA remains: 45 bases, in frame from the first base. Findings and caveats that apply to the study as a whole: Donor CMV infection status was unknown, potentially confounding age-related changes in expanded clonotypes. As age increased, observed TCR beta diversity per million T cells dropped in a roughly linear way, and a significant reduction was already evident by age 40. Since profiling was done on bulk unsorted PBMCs, naive and antigen-experienced compartments could not be conclusively compared. Observed TCR beta diversity correlated strongly with the percentage of naive T cells measured by flow cytometry. The long-lived group showed more naive CD4+ T cells, fewer expanded clones and increased TCR diversity than the aged group, suggesting age selection. Total diversity estimates from one million sequenced T cells were considered lower bounds and underestimates.

A note on this clonotype: The antigen this receptor binds is unknown. The record has no base qualities; no much larger clone is one base away.

Systemically healthy Caucasian individuals from Russia, around 38 in total and aged about 6 to 90 years, were included as donors. About 10 milliliters of peripheral blood were collected from each donor into EDTA-treated Vacutainer tubes. Ficoll-Paque density-gradient centrifugation was used to isolate PBMCs, with at least 6 million per sample. Trizol reagent was used to extract total RNA from PBMCs, with at least 5 micrograms per sample. For every donor, flow cytometry on a PBMC aliquot measured the percentage of naive CD45RAhigh/CD27high T cells. The rearrangement combines TRBV7-2 with TRBJ2-7, and the D gene may be TRBD1, 5 bases matching. The sequenced sample was blood. This TCR was recovered from a woman older than 75 in good health. For the CDR3, the sequence is CASSPRTHSSYEQYF. The DNA is TGTGCCAGCAGCCCCAGGACACATAGCTCCTACGAGCAGTACTTC.